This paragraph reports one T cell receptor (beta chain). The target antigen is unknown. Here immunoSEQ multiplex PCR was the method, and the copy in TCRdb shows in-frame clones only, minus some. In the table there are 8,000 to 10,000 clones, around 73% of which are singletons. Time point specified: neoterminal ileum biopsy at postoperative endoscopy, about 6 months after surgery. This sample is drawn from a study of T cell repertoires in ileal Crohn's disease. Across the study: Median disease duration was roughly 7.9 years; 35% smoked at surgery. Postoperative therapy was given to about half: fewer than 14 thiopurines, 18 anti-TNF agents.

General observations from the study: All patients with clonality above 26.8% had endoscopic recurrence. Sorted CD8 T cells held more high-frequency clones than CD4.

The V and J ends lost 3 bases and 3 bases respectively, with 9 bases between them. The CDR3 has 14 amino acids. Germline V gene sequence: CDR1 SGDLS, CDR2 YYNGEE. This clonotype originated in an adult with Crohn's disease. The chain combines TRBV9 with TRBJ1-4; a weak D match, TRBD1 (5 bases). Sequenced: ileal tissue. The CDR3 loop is CASSGGGSNEKLFF. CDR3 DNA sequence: TGTGCCAGCAGCGGGGGGGGTTCTAATGAAAAACTGTTTTTT.